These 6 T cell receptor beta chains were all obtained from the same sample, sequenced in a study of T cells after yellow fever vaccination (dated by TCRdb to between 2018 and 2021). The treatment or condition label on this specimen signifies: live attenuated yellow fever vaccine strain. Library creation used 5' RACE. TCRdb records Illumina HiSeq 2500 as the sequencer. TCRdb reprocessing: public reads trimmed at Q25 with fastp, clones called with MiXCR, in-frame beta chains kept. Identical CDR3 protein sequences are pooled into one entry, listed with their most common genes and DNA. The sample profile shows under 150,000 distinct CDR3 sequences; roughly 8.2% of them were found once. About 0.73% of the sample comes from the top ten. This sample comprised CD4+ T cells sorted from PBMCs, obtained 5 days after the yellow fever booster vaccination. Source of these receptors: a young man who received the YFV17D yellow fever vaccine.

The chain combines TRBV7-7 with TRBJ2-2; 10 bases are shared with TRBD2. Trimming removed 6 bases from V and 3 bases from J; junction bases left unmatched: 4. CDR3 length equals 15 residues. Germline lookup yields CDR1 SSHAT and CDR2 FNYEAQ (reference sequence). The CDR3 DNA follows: TGTGCCAGCAGTCCTAGCGGGAGTGACACCGGGGAGCTGTTTTTT. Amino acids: CASSPSGSDTGELFF.

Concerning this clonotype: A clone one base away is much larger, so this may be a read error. The CDR3 sequence is CASSRDLVGEQYF. The CDR3 DNA sequence: TGTGCCAGCAGCAGGGACTTAGTGGGGGAGCAGTACTTC. V gene TRBV9 combines with J gene TRBJ2-7; D possibly corresponds to TRBD2 (6 bases). CDR3 length: 13 residues. The germline V gene has CDR1 SGDLS and CDR2 YYNGEE. V was shortened by 4 bases and J by 7 bases, with 15 bases between the two germline ends.

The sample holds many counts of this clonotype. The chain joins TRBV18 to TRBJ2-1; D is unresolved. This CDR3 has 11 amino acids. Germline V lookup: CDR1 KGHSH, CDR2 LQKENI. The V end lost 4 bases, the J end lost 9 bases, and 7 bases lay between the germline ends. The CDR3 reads CASSQPSEQFF. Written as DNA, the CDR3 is TGTGCCAGCTCACAACCAAGTGAGCAGTTCTTC.

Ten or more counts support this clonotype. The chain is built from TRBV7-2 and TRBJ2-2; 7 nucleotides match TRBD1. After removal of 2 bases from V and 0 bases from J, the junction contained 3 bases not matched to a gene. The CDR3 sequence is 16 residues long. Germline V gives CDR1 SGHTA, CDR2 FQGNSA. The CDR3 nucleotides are TGTGCCAGCAGCTTAATTGGGACAGCGAACACCGGGGAGCTGTTTTTT. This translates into CASSLIGTANTGELFF.

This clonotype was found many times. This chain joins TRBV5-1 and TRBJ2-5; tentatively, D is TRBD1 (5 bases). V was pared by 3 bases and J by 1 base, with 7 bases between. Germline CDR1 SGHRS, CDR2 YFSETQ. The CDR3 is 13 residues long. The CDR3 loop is CASSSQGQETQYF. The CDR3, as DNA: TGCGCCAGCAGCTCTCAGGGCCAAGAGACCCAGTACTTC.

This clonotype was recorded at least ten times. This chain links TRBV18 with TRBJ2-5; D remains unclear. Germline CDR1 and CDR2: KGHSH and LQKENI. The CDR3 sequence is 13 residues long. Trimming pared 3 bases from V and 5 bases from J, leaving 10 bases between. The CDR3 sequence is CASSPSSHETQYF. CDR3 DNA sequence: TGTGCCAGCTCACCTTCAAGCCACGAGACCCAGTACTTC.